These 7 T cell receptor beta chains were sequenced from one sample in a study of human versus mouse CDR3 diversity and MHC coevolution. The repertoire was sequenced with immunoSEQ multiplex PCR; TCRdb's copy has only in-frame clones and lacks some. The sample includes around 77,000 clones, around 93% of them seen just once. Sequenced: naive CD4+ T cells from blood. The sample's subset: CD45RO-negative CD62L-positive naive CD4 T cells. Receptors were obtained from a person between 25 and 75 years old in good health.

The chain employs TRBV18 and TRBJ1-2, with no clear D. Germline CDR1 and CDR2: KGHSH and LQKENI. Trimming left V 3 bases short and J 3 bases short, with 11 bases between. This CDR3 is built from 14 residues. This CDR3 reads CASSPKEGDYGYTF. DNA for the CDR3: TGTGCCAGCTCACCGAAGGAGGGTGACTATGGCTACACCTTC.

This rearrangement joins TRBV7-7 to TRBJ2-5; a possible D gene is TRBD1 (6 bases). V dropped 5 bases and J dropped 6 bases, with 16 bases sitting between them. This CDR3 has 14 amino acids. CDR1 is SSHAT and CDR2 is FNYEAQ in the germline V gene (reference sequence). CDR3 sequence: CASSPSGAAKTQYF. The CDR3 DNA reads TGTGCCAGCAGCCCTTCAGGGGCCGCGAAGACCCAGTACTTC.

This chain joins TRBV19 and TRBJ1-1, with TRBD1 identical over 7 bases. This CDR3 has 14 amino acids. Germline CDR1 is LNHDA and CDR2 is SQIVND (reference sequence). The junction had 15 bases not matched to a gene; V was cut back by 6 bases and J by 11 bases. This CDR3 is CASSLNRGLSFAFF. CDR3 DNA sequence: TGTGCCAGTAGCCTAAATAGGGGGCTCTCCTTCGCTTTCTTT.

As DNA, the CDR3 is TGTGCCAGCAGCTTACAGGGAAGGAACACTGAAGCTTTCTTT. Amino acid sequence: CASSLQGRNTEAFF. The chain combines TRBV5-6 with TRBJ1-1, with D perhaps TRBD1 (6 bases). The germline V and J ends were trimmed by 2 bases and 1 base, with 9 bases remaining between them. Germline V gene sequence: CDR1 SGHDT, CDR2 YYEEEE. The CDR3 consists of 14 residues.

This chain links TRBV6-1 with TRBJ2-1, with 12 bases that match TRBD2. Germline V gene sequence: CDR1 MNHNS, CDR2 SASEGT. This CDR3 contains 15 residues. With V trimmed by 5 bases and J by 8 bases, 7 bases remained unmatched. CDR3 amino acids: CASSRGTSGRDEQFF. The CDR3 DNA reads as TGTGCCAGCAGTCGCGGGACTAGCGGGCGGGATGAGCAGTTCTTC.

The rearrangement joins TRBV30 to TRBJ2-5; 8 bases are a match to TRBD1. Gene TRBJ2-7 matches the end of the DNA better, so the J call may be wrong. The CDR3 spans 14 residues. The germline gives CDR1 GTSNPN, CDR2 SVGIG (reference sequence). The CDR3 coding sequence is TGTGCCTGGAGTCGCGGACAGGGCTTCTACGAGCAGTACTTC. It encodes CAWSRGQGFYEQYF.

V gene TRBV6-1 combines with J gene TRBJ2-5; TRBD2 matches at 8 bases. Looked up from germline, CDR1 is MNHNS and CDR2 is SASEGT. V trimming: 4 bases; J trimming: 5 bases; junction bases outside the gene matches: 6. This CDR3 has 14 residues. The CDR3 sequence: CASSVSAGVETQYF. CDR3 in DNA: TGTGCCAGCAGTGTTTCAGCGGGAGTTGAGACCCAGTACTTC.